This T cell receptor beta chain was recovered during a study of cytomegalovirus exposure and HLA in healthy donors. General study findings and limits: Roughly uniform sequencing depth across donors was assumed, possibly incorrectly. Altogether, about 160 TCR beta chains were recorded as cytomegalovirus-associated.

This CDR3 spans 13 amino acids. CDR1 is SGHRS and CDR2 is YFSETQ in the germline V gene. The junction had 0 bases not matched to a gene; V was cut back by 3 bases and J by 5 bases. Primers: 60 Vbeta forward and 13 Jbeta reverse. TCRdb's copy holds only in-frame clones and misses some; the assay was immunoSEQ multiplex PCR. The sample holds some 40,000 clones, roughly 64% seen once. This clone was found once. Its specificity is not known. V usage is TRBV5-1 and J usage is TRBJ2-2; 8 nucleotides align to TRBD1. The TCR was taken from a man aged 60 to 75 in good health and CMV-seropositive. Material: PBMCs. CDR3 nucleotides: TGCGCCAGCAGCTGGACAGGGACCGGGGAGCTGTTTTTT. Its protein is CASSWTGTGELFF.